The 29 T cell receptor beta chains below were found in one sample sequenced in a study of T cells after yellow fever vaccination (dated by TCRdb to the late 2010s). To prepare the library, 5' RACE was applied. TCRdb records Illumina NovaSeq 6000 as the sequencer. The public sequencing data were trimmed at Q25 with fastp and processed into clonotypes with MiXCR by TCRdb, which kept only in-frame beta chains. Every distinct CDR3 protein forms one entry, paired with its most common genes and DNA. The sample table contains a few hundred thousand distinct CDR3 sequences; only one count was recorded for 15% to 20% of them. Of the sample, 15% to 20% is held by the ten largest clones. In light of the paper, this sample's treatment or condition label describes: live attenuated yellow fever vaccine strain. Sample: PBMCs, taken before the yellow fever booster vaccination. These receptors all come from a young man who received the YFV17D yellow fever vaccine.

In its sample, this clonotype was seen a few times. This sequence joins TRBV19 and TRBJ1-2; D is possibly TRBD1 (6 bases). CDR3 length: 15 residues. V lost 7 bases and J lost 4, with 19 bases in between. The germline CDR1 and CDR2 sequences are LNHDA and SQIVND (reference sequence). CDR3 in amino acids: CASTRRRDNAYGYTF. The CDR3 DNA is TGTGCCAGTACTCGCAGACGGGACAACGCCTATGGCTACACCTTC.

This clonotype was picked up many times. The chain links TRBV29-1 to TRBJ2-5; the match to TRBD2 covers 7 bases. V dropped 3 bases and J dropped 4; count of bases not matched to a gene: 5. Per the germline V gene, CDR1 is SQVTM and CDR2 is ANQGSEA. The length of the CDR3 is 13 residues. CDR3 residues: CSVDRLAGETQYF. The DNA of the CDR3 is TGCAGCGTTGACAGACTAGCAGGAGAGACCCAGTACTTC.

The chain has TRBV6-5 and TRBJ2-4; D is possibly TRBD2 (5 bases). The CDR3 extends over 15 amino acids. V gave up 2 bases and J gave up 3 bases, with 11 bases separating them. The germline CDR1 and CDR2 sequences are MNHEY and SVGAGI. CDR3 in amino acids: CASSYAGFGKNIQYF. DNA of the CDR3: TGTGCCAGCAGTTACGCGGGCTTTGGCAAAAACATTCAGTACTTC.

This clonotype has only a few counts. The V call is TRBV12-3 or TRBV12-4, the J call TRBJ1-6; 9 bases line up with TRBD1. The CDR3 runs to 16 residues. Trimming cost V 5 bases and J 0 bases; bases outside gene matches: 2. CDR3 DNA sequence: TGTGCCAGCAGTCGGGGACAGGGCTCCTATAATTCACCCCTCCACTTT. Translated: CASSRGQGSYNSPLHF.

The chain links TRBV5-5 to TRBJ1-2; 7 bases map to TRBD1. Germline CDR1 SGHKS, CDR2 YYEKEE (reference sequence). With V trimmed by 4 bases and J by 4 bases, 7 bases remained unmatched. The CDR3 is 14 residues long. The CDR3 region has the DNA TGTGCCAGCAGCCTAATGACAGGGAGCTATGGCTACACCTTC. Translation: CASSLMTGSYGYTF.

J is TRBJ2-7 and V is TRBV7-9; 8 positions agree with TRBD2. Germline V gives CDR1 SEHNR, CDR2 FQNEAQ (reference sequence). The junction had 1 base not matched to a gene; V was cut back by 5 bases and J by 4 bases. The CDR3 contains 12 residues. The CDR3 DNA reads TGTGCCAGCAGCAGACTAGCGTACGAGCAGTACTTC. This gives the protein CASSRLAYEQYF.

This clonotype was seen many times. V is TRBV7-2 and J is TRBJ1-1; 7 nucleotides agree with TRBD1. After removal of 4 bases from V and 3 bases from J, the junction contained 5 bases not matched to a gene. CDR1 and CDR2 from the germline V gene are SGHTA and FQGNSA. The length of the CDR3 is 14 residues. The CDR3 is CASSSQGGDTEAFF. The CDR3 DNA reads TGTGCCAGCAGCTCCCAGGGGGGGGACACTGAAGCTTTCTTT.

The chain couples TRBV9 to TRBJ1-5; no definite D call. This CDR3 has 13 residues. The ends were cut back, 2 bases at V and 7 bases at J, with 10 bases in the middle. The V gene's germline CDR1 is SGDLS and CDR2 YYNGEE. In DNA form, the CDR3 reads TGTGCCAGCAGCGTTGGCATTTGGCAGCCCCAGCATTTT. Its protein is CASSVGIWQPQHF.

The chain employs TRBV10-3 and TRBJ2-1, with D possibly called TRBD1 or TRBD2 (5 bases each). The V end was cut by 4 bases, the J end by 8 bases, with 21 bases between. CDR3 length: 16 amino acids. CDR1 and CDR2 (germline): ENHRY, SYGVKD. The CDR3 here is CAISGSRGMLGDEQFF. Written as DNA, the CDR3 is TGTGCCATCAGTGGGTCCCGAGGGATGCTAGGGGATGAGCAGTTCTTC.

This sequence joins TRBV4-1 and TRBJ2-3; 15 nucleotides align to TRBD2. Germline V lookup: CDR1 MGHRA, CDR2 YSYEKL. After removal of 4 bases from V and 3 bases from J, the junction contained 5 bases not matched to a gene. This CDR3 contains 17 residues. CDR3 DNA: TGCGCCAGCAGCCTCAGAGGGACTAGCGGGGGGACAGATACGCAGTATTTT. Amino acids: CASSLRGTSGGTDTQYF.

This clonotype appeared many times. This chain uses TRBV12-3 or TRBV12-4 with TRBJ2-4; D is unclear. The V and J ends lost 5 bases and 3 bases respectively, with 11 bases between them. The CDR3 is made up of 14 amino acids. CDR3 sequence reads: CASSPTTGKNIQYF. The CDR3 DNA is TGTGCCAGCAGTCCGACGACGGGCAAAAACATTCAGTACTTC.

The CDR3 sequence is CATSDLIRRWRNTEAFF. Here the CDR3 DNA reads TGTGCCACCAGTGATTTAATCAGACGGTGGAGGAACACTGAAGCTTTCTTT. The chain has TRBV24-1 and TRBJ1-1; D is unclear. CDR1 is KGHDR, CDR2 SFDVKD, per germline. This CDR3 has 17 residues. V was shortened by 1 base and J by 1 base, with 15 bases between the two germline ends.

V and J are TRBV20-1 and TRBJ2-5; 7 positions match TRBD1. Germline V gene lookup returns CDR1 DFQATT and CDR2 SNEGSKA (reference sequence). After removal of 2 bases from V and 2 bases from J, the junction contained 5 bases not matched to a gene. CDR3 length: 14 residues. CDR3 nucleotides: TGCAGTGCTAGAAAGGGGGCGAGGCAAGAGACCCAGTACTTC. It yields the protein CSARKGARQETQYF.

The CDR3 DNA follows: TGTGCCAGCAGTAAGGACAAGGTCTACGAGCAGTACTTC. Translation: CASSKDKVYEQYF. V is TRBV6-2 or TRBV6-3 and J is TRBJ2-7, with D perhaps matching TRBD1 (5 bases). V was cut by 5 bases and J by 3 bases, with 11 bases left in between. The CDR3 loop spans 13 amino acids. Germline V gene data show CDR1 as MNHEY and CDR2 as SVGEGT.

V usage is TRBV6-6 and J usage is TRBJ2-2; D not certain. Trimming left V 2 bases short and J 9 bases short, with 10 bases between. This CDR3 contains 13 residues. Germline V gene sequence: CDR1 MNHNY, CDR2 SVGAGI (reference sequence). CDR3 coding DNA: TGTGCCAGCAGTTACCCTCAACCATGGGAGCTGTTTTTT. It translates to CASSYPQPWELFF.

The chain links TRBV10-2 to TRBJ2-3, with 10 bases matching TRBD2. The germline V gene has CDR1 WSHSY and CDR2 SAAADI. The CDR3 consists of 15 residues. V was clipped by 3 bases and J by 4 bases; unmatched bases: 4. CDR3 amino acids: CASSDLAGAPDTQYF. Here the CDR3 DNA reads TGCGCCAGCAGTGACCTAGCGGGGGCCCCAGATACGCAGTATTTT.

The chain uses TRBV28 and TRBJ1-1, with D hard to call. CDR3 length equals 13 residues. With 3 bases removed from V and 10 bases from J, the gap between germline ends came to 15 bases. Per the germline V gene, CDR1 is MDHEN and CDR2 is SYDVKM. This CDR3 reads CASSFDGIWGAFF. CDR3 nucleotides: TGTGCCAGCAGTTTTGACGGCATTTGGGGAGCTTTCTTT. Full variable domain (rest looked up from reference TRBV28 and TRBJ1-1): DVKVTQSSRYLVKRTGEKVFLECVQDMDHENMFWYRQDPGLGLRLIYFSYDVKMKEKGDIPEGYSVSREKKERFSLILESASTNQTSMYLCASSFDGIWGAFFGQGTRLTVV.

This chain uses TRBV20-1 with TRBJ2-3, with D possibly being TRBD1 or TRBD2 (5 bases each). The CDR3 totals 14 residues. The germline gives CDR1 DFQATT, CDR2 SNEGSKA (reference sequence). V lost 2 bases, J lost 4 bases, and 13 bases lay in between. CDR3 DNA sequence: TGCAGTGCTAGAATGGGGACGGGGTCAGATACGCAGTATTTT. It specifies CSARMGTGSDTQYF.

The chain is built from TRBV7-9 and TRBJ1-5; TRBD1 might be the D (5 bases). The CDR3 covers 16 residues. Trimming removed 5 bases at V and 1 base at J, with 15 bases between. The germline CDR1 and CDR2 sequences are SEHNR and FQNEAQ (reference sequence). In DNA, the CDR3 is TGTGCCAGCAGCCGAGGGCGGGGGGGAAGCAATCAGCCCCAGCATTTT. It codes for CASSRGRGGSNQPQHF.

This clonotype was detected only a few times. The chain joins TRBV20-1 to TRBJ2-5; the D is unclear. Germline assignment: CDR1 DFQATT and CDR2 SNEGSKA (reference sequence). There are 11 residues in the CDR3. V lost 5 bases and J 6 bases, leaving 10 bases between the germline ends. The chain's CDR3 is CSAYSAQTQYF. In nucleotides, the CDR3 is TGCAGTGCTTACAGCGCGCAGACCCAGTACTTC.

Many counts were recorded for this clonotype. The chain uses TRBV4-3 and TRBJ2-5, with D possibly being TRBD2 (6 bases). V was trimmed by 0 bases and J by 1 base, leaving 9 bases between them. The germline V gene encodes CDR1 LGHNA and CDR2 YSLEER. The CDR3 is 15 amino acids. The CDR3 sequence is CASSQDLRGQETQYF. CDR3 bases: TGCGCCAGCAGCCAAGATTTGCGGGGCCAAGAGACCCAGTACTTC.

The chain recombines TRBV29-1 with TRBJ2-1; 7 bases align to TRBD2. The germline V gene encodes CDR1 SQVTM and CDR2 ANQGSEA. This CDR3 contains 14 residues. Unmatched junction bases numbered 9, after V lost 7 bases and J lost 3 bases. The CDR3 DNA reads TGCAGCGCCAGCGGGGCAGTCCTCTACAATGAGCAGTTCTTC. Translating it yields CSASGAVLYNEQFF.

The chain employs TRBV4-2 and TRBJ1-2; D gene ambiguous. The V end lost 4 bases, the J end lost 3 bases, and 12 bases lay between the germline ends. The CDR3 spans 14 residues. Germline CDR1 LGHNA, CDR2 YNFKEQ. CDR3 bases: TGTGCCAGCAGCCCCATCGGGGTAGACTATGGCTACACCTTC. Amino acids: CASSPIGVDYGYTF.

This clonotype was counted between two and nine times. The CDR3 DNA is TGTGCCAGCTCACCGAGGGCGGGGGCGGCAGATACGCAGTATTTT. Translated: CASSPRAGAADTQYF. The rearrangement uses TRBV18 and TRBJ2-3; D possibly corresponds to TRBD2 (7 bases). Germline lookup yields CDR1 KGHSH and CDR2 LQKENI. The germline V and J ends were trimmed by 3 bases and 4 bases, with 14 bases remaining between them. The CDR3 runs 15 residues.

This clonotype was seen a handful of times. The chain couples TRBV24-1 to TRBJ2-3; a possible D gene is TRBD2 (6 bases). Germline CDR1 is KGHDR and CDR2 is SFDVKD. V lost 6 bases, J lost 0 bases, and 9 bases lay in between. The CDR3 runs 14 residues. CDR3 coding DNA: TGTGCCACCAGTTATCGGGGGAGCACAGATACGCAGTATTTT. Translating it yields CATSYRGSTDTQYF.

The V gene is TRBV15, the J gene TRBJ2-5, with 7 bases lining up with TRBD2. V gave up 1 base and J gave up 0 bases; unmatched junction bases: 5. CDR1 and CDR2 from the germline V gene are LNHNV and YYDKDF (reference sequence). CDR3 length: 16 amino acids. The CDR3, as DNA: TGTGCCACCAGCAGAGCCGGGACTACGTACCAAGAGACCCAGTACTTC. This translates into CATSRAGTTYQETQYF.

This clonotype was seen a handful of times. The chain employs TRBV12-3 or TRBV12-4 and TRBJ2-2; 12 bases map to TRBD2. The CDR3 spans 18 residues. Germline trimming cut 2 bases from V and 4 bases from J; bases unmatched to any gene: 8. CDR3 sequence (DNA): TGTGCCAGCAGTTTATCGCTAGCGGGGGGGCCGAGCACCGGGGAGCTGTTTTTT. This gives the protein CASSLSLAGGPSTGELFF.

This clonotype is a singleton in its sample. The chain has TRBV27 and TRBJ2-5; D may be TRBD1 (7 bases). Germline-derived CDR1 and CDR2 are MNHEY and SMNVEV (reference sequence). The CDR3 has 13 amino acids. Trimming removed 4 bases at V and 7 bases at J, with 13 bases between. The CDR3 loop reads CASSSGGRWTQYF. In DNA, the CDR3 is TGTGCCAGCAGTTCAGGGGGGAGGTGGACCCAGTACTTC.

CDR3 DNA sequence: TGTGCCAGCAGTTATTTGTGTACTCAGCTCTGGGACCAGCCCCAGCATTTT. This encodes CASSYLCTQLWDQPQHF. The rearrangement links TRBV6-8 to TRBJ1-5, with a tentative D call TRBD1 (5 bases). The V end lost 3 bases, the J end lost 7 bases, and 22 bases lay between the germline ends. This CDR3 has 17 amino acids. Germline CDR1 MNHGY, CDR2 SAAAGT.